Listed here are 19 T cell receptor beta chains from one sample, sequenced in a study of T cell responses to AZD1222 COVID-19 vaccine. Generated by immunoSEQ multiplex PCR, the TCRdb table keeps only in-frame clones and is missing some. Of roughly 130,000 clones listed, 88% are singletons. Sequencing used peripheral blood, obtained on day 0 of MenACWY control vaccination. The receptor set was obtained from an adult in good health.

The V call is TRBV6-1, the J call TRBJ2-7; D gene unclear. Looked up from germline, CDR1 is MNHNS and CDR2 is SASEGT. This CDR3 has 14 residues. V lost 0 bases to trimming and J lost 3 bases, with 9 bases between them. In DNA form, the CDR3 reads TGTGCCAGCAGTGAAGCGGGTACCCACTACGAGCAGTACTTC. As protein: CASSEAGTHYEQYF.

The chain combines TRBV5-1 with TRBJ2-7; TRBD1 is a possible D gene (6 bases). This CDR3 spans 15 amino acids. The V end was cut by 4 bases, the J end by 1 base, with 15 bases between. Germline V gene sequence: CDR1 SGHRS, CDR2 YFSETQ. CDR3 nucleotide sequence: TGCGCCAGCAGCCTGCAGGGGCTTGAGTCCTACGAGCAGTACTTC. Protein: CASSLQGLESYEQYF.

The chain uses TRBV6-5 and TRBJ2-7; TRBD1 aligns across 7 bases. This CDR3 is built from 13 residues. Germline V gene sequence: CDR1 MNHEY, CDR2 SVGAGI. The trim removed 9 bases at V and 2 bases at J, leaving 7 bases unmatched. In DNA, the CDR3 is TGTGCCAGTACAGGGGAACCCCCCTACGAGCAGTACTTC. Amino acid sequence: CASTGEPPYEQYF.

There are a few counts of this clone. The rearrangement joins TRBV19 to TRBJ1-5, with 7 bases lining up with TRBD1. CDR1 and CDR2 from the germline V gene are LNHDA and SQIVND (reference sequence). CDR3 length: 14 amino acids. With 6 bases clipped from V and 3 bases from J, the junction kept 5 bases outside the gene matches. CDR3 residues: CASREGQINQPQHF. In DNA, the CDR3 is TGTGCCAGTAGAGAGGGACAGATCAATCAGCCCCAGCATTTT.

Comment on this clone: At one boundary the junction diverges from the germline segment, which might be a read error. The chain couples TRBV10-3 to TRBJ2-7; D may be TRBD1 or TRBD2 (5 bases each). The length of the CDR3 is 12 residues. Germline CDR1 is ENHRY and CDR2 is SYGVKD. CDR3 coding DNA: TGTGCCATCAGTGGTTACCGGGACGGCTACGTCTTC. This sequence encodes CAISGYRDGYVF.

This clone was seen a handful of times. The V and J genes are TRBV19 and TRBJ2-7; TRBD1 agrees at 9 bases. The CDR3 covers 15 residues. In germline, CDR1 is LNHDA, CDR2 SQIVND (reference sequence). With V trimmed by 5 bases and J by 0 bases, 5 bases remained unmatched. The chain's CDR3 is CASSAGTGSSYEQYF. In DNA, the CDR3 is TGTGCCAGTAGTGCCGGGACAGGGAGCTCCTACGAGCAGTACTTC.

The chain employs TRBV11-2 and TRBJ2-7; D is uncertain. V shed 2 bases and J shed 5 bases, with 16 bases lying between them. Germline V gene lookup returns CDR1 SGHAT and CDR2 FQNNGV. The CDR3 is 15 residues long. CDR3 nucleotides: TGTGCCAGCAGCTTATACACCCCCTGGGCGGACGAGCAGTACTTC. As protein: CASSLYTPWADEQYF.

The chain combines TRBV11-2 with TRBJ2-2; maybe TRBD1 (6 bases). Trimming removed 5 bases from V and 1 base from J, with 17 bases in between. This CDR3 comprises 17 residues. Germline lookup yields CDR1 SGHAT and CDR2 FQNNGV. For the CDR3, the DNA is TGTGCCAGCAGCCCAGGATGGTGGGGACAGAACACCGGGGAGCTGTTTTTT. This sequence encodes CASSPGWWGQNTGELFF.

The J gene is TRBJ2-7, the V gene TRBV29-1, with unresolved D. The CDR3 covers 12 residues. Germline V gene lookup returns CDR1 SQVTM and CDR2 ANQGSEA. V lost 7 bases and J lost 7, with 17 bases in between. Here the CDR3 DNA reads TGCAGCGCTGCAGAGGCCAACCGAGAGCAGTACTTC. Its protein product is CSAAEANREQYF.

J is TRBJ1-5 and V is TRBV2; D not resolved. The CDR3 has 14 amino acids. Looked up from germline, CDR1 is SNHLY and CDR2 is FYNNEI. V was clipped by 4 bases and J by 4 bases, with 11 bases between them. CDR3 sequence (DNA): TGTGCCAGCAGTGGCCGCCGGAGTAATCAGCCCCAGCATTTT. Amino acids: CASSGRRSNQPQHF.

The V and J genes are TRBV29-1 and TRBJ2-1, with TRBD1 matching over 8 bases. The J segment lost 3 bases and the V segment lost 4 bases, leaving 11 bases of the junction unmatched. CDR1 is SQVTM, CDR2 ANQGSEA, per germline. The CDR3 is made up of 16 amino acids. CDR3 nucleotide sequence: TGCAGCGTTGTTCCCCGGACAGGGCCCTACTACAATGAGCAGTTCTTC. Translation gives CSVVPRTGPYYNEQFF.

This clone was recorded once. The chain carries TRBV5-1 and TRBJ2-1, with TRBD2 matching 7 bases. Germline-derived CDR1 and CDR2 are SGHRS and YFSETQ. V trimming: 0 bases; J trimming: 6 bases; junction bases outside the gene matches: 6. The CDR3 contains 15 residues. CDR3 DNA: TGCGCCAGCAGCTTGGAGTTGTTAGCGGGCAATGAGCAGTTCTTC. Translation: CASSLELLAGNEQFF.

The chain joins TRBV24-1 to TRBJ1-2, with a possible D match to TRBD1 (6 bases). Germline loops: CDR1 KGHDR, CDR2 SFDVKD. V was cut by 3 bases and J by 8 bases, with 15 bases left in between. CDR3 length: 14 residues. The CDR3 sequence: CATSDGTPRNGYTF. The CDR3 DNA reads as TGTGCCACCAGTGATGGGACACCTAGGAACGGCTACACCTTC.

Here the CDR3 reads CASSLDISSSSYTF. The CDR3 bases are TGTGCCAGCAGCTTAGATATCTCCTCGTCCTCCTACACCTTC. The chain recombines TRBV11-2 with TRBJ1-2; no firm D call. CDR3 length: 14 residues. V lost 0 bases, J lost 10 bases, and 15 bases lay in between. Germline CDR1 and CDR2: SGHAT and FQNNGV. The full variable domain, in which reference TRBV11-2 and TRBJ1-2 provide the parts outside the CDR3, is EAGVAQSPRYKIIEKRQSVAFWCNPISGHATLYWYQQILGQGPKLLIQFQNNGVVDDSQLPKDRFSAERLKGVDSTLKIQPAKLEDSAVYLCASSLDISSSSYTFGSGTRLTVV.

The V call is TRBV27, the J call TRBJ1-5, with unresolved D. The CDR3 is made up of 14 amino acids. Trimming removed 2 bases from V and 0 bases from J, with 5 bases in between. The germline gives CDR1 MNHEY, CDR2 SMNVEV (reference sequence). The CDR3 sequence: CASSLGGSNQPQHF. The CDR3 DNA follows: TGTGCCAGCAGTTTAGGTGGTAGCAATCAGCCCCAGCATTTT.

This clone was seen a single time. V gene TRBV11-3 combines with J gene TRBJ2-2, with 7 bases aligning to TRBD1. Per the germline V gene, CDR1 is SGHNT and CDR2 is YENEEA. The CDR3 length is 15 residues. The J segment lost 5 bases and the V segment lost 4 bases, leaving 7 bases of the junction unmatched. CDR3 residues: CASSSRQGQTGELFF. CDR3 in DNA: TGTGCCAGCAGCTCTCGACAGGGTCAGACCGGGGAGCTGTTTTTT.

The V call is TRBV5-1, the J call TRBJ1-2; TRBD1 might be the D (6 bases). The CDR3 runs to 14 residues. Germline-derived CDR1 and CDR2 are SGHRS and YFSETQ. V lost 2 bases, J lost 3 bases, and 11 bases lay in between. CDR3 DNA sequence: TGCGCCAGCAGCTTTCCAGGGGTGGACTATGGCTACACCTTC. Translated, it gives CASSFPGVDYGYTF.

The CDR3 bases are TGCGCCAGTAGTTTACAGGAAACCTACGAGCAGTACTTC. Translating gives CASSLQETYEQYF. This chain uses TRBV5-1 with TRBJ2-7; D might be TRBD1 (5 bases). The CDR3 has 13 residues. CDR1 is SGHRS and CDR2 is YFSETQ in the germline V gene. V dropped 8 bases and J dropped 2 bases, with 14 bases sitting between them.

This chain uses TRBV7-9 with TRBJ2-2, with 12 bases identical to TRBD2. Germline lookup yields CDR1 SEHNR and CDR2 FQNEAQ (reference sequence). J was trimmed by 6 bases and V by 4 bases; bases with no gene match: 12. The length of the CDR3 is 18 residues. In DNA, the CDR3 is TGTGCCAGCAGCTCCCTGGAGGCTAGCGGGAGGGTGGCCGGGGAGCTGTTTTTT. This sequence encodes CASSSLEASGRVAGELFF. Together with reference TRBV7-9 and TRBJ2-2, the CDR3 gives the full variable domain: DTGVSQNPRHKITKRGQNVTFRCDPISEHNRLYWYRQTLGQGPEFLTYFQNEAQLEKSRLLSDRFSAERPKGSFSTLEIQRTEQGDSAMYLCASSSLEASGRVAGELFFGEGSRLTVL.